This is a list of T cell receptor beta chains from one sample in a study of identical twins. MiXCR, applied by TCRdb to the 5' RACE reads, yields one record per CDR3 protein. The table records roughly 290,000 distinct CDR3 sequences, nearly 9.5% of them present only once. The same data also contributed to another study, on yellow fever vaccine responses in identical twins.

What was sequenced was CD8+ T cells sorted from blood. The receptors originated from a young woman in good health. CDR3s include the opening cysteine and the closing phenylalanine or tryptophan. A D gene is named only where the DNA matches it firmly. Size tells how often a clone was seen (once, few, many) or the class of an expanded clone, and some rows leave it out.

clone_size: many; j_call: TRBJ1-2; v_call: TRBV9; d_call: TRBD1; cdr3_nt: TGTGCCAGCAGCGTACGGACAGGGGATGGCTACACCTTC; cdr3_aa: CASSVRTGDGYTF
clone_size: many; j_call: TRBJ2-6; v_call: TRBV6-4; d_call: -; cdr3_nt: TGTGCCAGCAGTCGTGACTCTGGGGCCAACGTCCTGACTTTC; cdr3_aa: CASSRDSGANVLTF
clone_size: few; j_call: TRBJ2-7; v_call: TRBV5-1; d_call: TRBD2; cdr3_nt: TGCGCCAGCAGCCCTAGCGGGGCTGAGCAGTACTTC; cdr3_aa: CASSPSGAEQYF
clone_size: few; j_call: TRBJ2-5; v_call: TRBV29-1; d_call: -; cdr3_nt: TGCAGCGTGTTGGGAGGAGCCATCCAAGAGACCCAGTACTTC; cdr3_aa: CSVLGGAIQETQYF
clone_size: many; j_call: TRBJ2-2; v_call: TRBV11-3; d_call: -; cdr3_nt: TGTGCCAGCAGACTTCCCGACAGGAGGAAACCCGGGGAGCTGTTTTTT; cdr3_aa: CASRLPDRRKPGELFF
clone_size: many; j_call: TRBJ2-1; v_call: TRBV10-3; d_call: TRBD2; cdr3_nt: TGTGCCATCAGTGAGTCGATGGCTAGCGGGACCTACAATGAGCAGTTCTTC; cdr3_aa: CAISESMASGTYNEQFF
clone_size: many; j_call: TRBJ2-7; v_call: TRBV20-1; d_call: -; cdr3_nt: TGCAGTGCCTCAGGCAAGGGGGCCTACGAGCAGTACTTC; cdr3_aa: CSASGKGAYEQYF
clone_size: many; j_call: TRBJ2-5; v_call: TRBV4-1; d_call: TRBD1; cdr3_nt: TGCGCCAGCAGCCCCCGGGACAGGGGAGAGACCCAGTACTTC; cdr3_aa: CASSPRDRGETQYF
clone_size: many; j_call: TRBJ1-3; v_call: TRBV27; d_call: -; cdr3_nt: TGTGCCAGCAGTTTAAAGCGCGACAGGTTCTCTGGAAACACCATATATTTT; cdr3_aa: CASSLKRDRFSGNTIYF
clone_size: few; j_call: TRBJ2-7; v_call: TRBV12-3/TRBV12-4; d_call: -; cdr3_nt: TGTGCCAGCAGTTTTGAGCTGTCCTACGAGCAGTACTTC; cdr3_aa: CASSFELSYEQYF
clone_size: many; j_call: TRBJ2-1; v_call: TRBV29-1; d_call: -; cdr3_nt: TGCAGCGTTGAACGGGCAGGGAGGATGGAGCAGTTCTTC; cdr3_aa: CSVERAGRMEQFF
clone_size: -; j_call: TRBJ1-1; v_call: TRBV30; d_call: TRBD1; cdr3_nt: TGTGCCTGGAGTGTAAGGCCGGACAGGTTGAACACTGAAGCTTTCTTT; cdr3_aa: CAWSVRPDRLNTEAFF
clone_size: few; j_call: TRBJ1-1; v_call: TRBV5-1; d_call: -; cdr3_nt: TGCGCCAGCAGCTTGGTAGGCACCTCCCCGGGAGTAGCTTTCTTT; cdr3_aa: CASSLVGTSPGVAFF
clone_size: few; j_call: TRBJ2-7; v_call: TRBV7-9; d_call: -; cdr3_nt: TGTGCCAGCAGCTCCTCGATCGGGCGCTACGAGCAGTACTTC; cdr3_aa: CASSSSIGRYEQYF
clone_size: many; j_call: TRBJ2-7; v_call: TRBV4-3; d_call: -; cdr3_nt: TGCGCCAGCAGCCCGGACTCTCAGAACTACGAGCAGTACTTC; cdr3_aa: CASSPDSQNYEQYF
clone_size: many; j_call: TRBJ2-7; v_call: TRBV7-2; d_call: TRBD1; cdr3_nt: TGTGCCAGCAGCTGGGGACAGTCCCGTCCCTACGAGCAGTACTTC; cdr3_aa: CASSWGQSRPYEQYF
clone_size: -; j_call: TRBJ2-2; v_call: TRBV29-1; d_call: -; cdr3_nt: TGCAGCGTTAAAGGTGTTGACGGAACCGGGGAGCTGTTTTTT; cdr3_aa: CSVKGVDGTGELFF
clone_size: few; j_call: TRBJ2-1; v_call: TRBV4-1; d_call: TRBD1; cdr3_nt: TGCGCCAGCAGCCAAGATTTCCCCACAGGGGTGGGCGATGAGCAGTTCTTC; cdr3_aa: CASSQDFPTGVGDEQFF
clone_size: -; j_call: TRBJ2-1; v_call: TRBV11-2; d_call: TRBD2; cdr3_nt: TGTGCCAGCAGCCCACAGGCGGGGGGGGCGGAAAATGAGCAGTTCTTC; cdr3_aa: CASSPQAGGAENEQFF
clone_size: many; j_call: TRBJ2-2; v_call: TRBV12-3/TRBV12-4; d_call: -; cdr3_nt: TGTGCCAGCAGTTTAAGGTCTAGCGCGAACACCGGGGAGCTGTTTTTT; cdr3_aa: CASSLRSSANTGELFF
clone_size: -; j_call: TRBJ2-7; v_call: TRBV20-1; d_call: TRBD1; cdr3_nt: TGCAGTGCTAGACACCGGGACAGGTGGGACGAGCAGTACTTC; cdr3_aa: CSARHRDRWDEQYF
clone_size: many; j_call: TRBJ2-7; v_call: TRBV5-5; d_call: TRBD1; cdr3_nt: TGTGCCAGCAGCCTGACAGGGATCGAGCAGTACTTC; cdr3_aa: CASSLTGIEQYF
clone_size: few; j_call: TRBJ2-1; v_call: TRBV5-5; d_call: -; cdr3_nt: TGTGCCAGCACCTTCGGTGTGGGCCTGGGGAATGAGCAGTTCTTC; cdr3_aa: CASTFGVGLGNEQFF
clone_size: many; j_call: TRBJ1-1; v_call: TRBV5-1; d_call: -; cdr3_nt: TGCGCCAGCAGCTTTATGGACTGGAACACTGAAGCTTTCTTT; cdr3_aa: CASSFMDWNTEAFF
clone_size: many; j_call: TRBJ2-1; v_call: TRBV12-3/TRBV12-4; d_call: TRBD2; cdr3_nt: TGTGCGAGCGGGGACAATGAGCAGTTCTTC; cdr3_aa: CASGDNEQFF
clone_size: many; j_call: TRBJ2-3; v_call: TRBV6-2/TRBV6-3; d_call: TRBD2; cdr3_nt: TGTGCCAGCAGTTACTCGGCCAGCGGGGCGGATACGCAGTATTTT; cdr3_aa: CASSYSASGADTQYF
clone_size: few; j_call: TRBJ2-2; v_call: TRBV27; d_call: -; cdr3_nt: TGTGCCAGCAGTGACGATTTGGATTCGGCCGGGGAGCTGTTTTTT; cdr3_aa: CASSDDLDSAGELFF
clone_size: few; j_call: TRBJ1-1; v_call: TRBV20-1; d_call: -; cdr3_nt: TGCAGTGCTATTCCTTTGAGGACAGCAAGCTCCGAAGCTTTCTTT; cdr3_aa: CSAIPLRTASSEAFF
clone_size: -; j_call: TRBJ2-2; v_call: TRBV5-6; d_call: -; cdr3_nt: TGTGCCAGCAGCTTGTGGTTGGCGGGGGAGCTGTTTTTT; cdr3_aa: CASSLWLAGELFF
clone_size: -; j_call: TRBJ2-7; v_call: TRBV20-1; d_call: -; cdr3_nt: TGCAGTGCTAGAGATCCGAGACTAGACTCGTACGAGCAGTACTTC; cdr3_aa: CSARDPRLDSYEQYF
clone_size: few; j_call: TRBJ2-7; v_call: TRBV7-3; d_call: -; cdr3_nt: TGTGCCAGCAGCTTACTCCAGGGCCCCGAGCAGTACTTC; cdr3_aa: CASSLLQGPEQYF
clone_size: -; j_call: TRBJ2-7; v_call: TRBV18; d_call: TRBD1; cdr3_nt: TGTGCCAGCTCACCATCGACAGGGATAGACGAGCAGTACTTC; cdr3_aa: CASSPSTGIDEQYF
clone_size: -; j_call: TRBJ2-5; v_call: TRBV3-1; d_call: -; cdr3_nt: TGTGCCAGCAGCCGGAGACAGCCGGTGGAAGAGACCCAGTACTTC; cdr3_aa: CASSRRQPVEETQYF
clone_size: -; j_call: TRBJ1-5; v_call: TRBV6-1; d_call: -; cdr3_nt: TGTGCCAGCAGAGAGCAGGGGTATCAGCCCCAGCATTTT; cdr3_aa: CASREQGYQPQHF
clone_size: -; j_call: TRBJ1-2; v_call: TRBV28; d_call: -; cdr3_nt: TGTGCCAGCAGTCGGACAGTGAATGGCTACACCTTC; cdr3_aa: CASSRTVNGYTF
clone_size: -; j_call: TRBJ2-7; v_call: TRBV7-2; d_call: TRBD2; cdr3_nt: TGTGCCAGCAGACCCGCTAGCGGTGCCTACGAGCAGTACTTC; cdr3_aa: CASRPASGAYEQYF
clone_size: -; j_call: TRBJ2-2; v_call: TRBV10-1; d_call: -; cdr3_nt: TGCGCCAGCATGGGGCACACCGGGGAGCTGTTTTTT; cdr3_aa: CASMGHTGELFF
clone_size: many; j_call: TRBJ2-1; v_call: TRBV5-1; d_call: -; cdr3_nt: TGCGCCAGCAGCTTGGATCAGGACTCGAACAATGAGCAGTTCTTC; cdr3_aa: CASSLDQDSNNEQFF
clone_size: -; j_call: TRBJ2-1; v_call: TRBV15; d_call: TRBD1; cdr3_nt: TGTGCCACCAGCAGAGACCTCACAGGGACAGGGACTGGCAATGAGCAGTTCTTC; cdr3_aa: CATSRDLTGTGTGNEQFF
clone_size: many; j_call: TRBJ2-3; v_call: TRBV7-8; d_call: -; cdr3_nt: TGTGCCAGCAGCTTACGGCGGGACGGGACAGATACGCAGTATTTT; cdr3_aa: CASSLRRDGTDTQYF
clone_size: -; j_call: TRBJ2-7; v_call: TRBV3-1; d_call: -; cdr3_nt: TGTGCCAGCAGCCAAGCGAAGCCGCCTAGGGACGACTACTCCTACGAGCAGTACTTC; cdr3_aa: CASSQAKPPRDDYSYEQYF
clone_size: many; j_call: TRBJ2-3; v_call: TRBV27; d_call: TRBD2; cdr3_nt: TGTGCCAGCAGCTTTAGGAGGGAGGGGTCAGATACGCAGTATTTT; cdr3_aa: CASSFRREGSDTQYF
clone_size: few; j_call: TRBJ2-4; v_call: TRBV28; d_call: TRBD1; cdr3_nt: TGTGCCAGCAACCCCCAGGGGGCGAGGGCCAAAAACATTCAGTACTTC; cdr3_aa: CASNPQGARAKNIQYF
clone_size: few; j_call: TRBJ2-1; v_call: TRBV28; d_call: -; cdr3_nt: TGTGCCAGCTTTCGGGACACCGATCACAATGAGCAGTTCTTC; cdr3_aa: CASFRDTDHNEQFF
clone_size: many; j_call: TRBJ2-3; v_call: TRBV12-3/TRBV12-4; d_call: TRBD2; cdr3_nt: TGTGCCAGCAGGGGGACTAGCGGGAGAAGGGGCACAGATACGCAGTATTTT; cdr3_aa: CASRGTSGRRGTDTQYF
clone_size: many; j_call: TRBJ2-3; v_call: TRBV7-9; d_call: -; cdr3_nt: TGTGCCAGCAGCTTCCTGGGGCCAGTGGATACGCAGTATTTT; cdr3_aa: CASSFLGPVDTQYF
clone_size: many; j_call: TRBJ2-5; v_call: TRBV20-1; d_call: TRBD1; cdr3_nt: TGCAGTGCTAGAGAGAGGACAGGGTGGGCCCAGTACTTC; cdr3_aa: CSARERTGWAQYF
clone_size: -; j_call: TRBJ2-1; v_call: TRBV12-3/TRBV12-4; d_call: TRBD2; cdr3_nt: TGTGCCAGCAGTGAGGAGCGGGAGGGCAACAATGAGCAGTTCTTC; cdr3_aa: CASSEEREGNNEQFF
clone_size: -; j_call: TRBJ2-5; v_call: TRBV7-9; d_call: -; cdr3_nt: TGTGCCAGCAGCTTAGAAGTCAGCGCCCTGCGGGAGACCCAGTACTTC; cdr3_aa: CASSLEVSALRETQYF
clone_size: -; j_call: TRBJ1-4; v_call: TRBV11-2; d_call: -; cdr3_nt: TGTGCCAGCAGCCCCTGGACAGCAACTAATGAAAAACTGTTTTTT; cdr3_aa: CASSPWTATNEKLFF
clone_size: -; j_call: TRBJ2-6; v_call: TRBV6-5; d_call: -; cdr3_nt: TGTGCCAGCAGTTATGGAGAGACCGGGGCCAACGTCCTGACTTTC; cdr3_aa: CASSYGETGANVLTF
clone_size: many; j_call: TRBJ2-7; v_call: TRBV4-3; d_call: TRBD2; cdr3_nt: TGCGCCAGCAGCCAAGCAGCGGGAGAGGACTACGAGCAGTACTTC; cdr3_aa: CASSQAAGEDYEQYF
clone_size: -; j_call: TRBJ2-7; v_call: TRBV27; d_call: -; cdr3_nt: TGTGCCAGCAGTTGGAGCTCGGGGTACGAGCAGTACTTC; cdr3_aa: CASSWSSGYEQYF
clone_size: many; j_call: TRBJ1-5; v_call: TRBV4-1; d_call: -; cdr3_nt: TGCGCCAGCAGCCAAGATCCGGCAGGGGTTCAGCCCCAGCATTTT; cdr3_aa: CASSQDPAGVQPQHF